Detailed here is one T cell receptor beta chain. These data belong to a study of Ad26.COV2.S vaccination and SARS-CoV-2 variants. Whole-study context: Within the COV1001 Ad26.COV2.S trial arm, the donor was enrolled. By the intramuscular route, Ad26.COV2.S was given once, or twice 56 days apart.

The CDR3 sequence is 12 residues long. V lost 4 bases, J lost 2 bases, and 6 bases lay in between. Per germline, CDR1 SNHLY and CDR2 FYNNEI. As to treatment: roughly 18 received Ad26.COV2.S at low or high dose, single or two shots; roughly five received placebo; per-sample allocation not given. The samples were gathered on day 63 after the first injection of vaccine or placebo. Here immunoSEQ multiplex PCR was the method, and the copy in TCRdb shows in-frame clones only, minus some. Of about 350,000 clones detected, 88% appear once; the ten largest clones hold 5.5% to 7%. This TCR came from a person between 18 and 65 years old who received the Ad26.COV2.S COVID-19 vaccine or a placebo. Sequencing was performed on peripheral blood, taken in a trial of Ad26.COV2.S vaccine versus placebo. The chain joins TRBV2 to TRBJ2-7; D not resolved. The CDR3 loop is CASSVHTYEQYF. The CDR3 region has the DNA TGTGCCAGCAGTGTGCATACCTACGAGCAGTACTTC.